The 5 T cell receptor beta chains below were found in one sample sequenced in a study of post-analysis software for immune sequencing data (dated by TCRdb to the mid-2010s). The method behind the library was PCR. The instrument was an Illumina HiSeq 2500. To reduce PCR and sequencing biases, unique molecular identifiers were built into the TCR beta cDNA libraries. TCRdb cleaned the public reads at Q25 with fastp, built clones with MiXCR and kept in-frame beta chains. Every distinct CDR3 protein forms one entry, paired with its most common genes and DNA. Recorded for this sample are about 160,000 distinct CDR3 sequences; around 36% of them occurred a single time. Approximately 30% of the sample goes to the ten largest clones. The time point tag for this specimen amounts to: second blood draw from one MS patient after hematopoietic stem cell transplantation. Sequencing used blood, obtained after autologous hematopoietic stem cell transplantation. These receptor sequences come from a girl aged 10 to 17 with multiple sclerosis. Donor details come from another sample of the same person, matched by shared clones.

The gene calls are TRBV5-6 and TRBJ1-2, with 10 bases matching TRBD1. The ends lost 5 bases at V and 7 bases at J; junction bases unmatched: 5. The CDR3 length is 13 residues. Germline V gives CDR1 SGHDT, CDR2 YYEEEE. The CDR3 spells CASRTGGAGGYTF. The CDR3 DNA is TGTGCCAGCAGGACAGGGGGCGCCGGTGGCTACACCTTC.

This clonotype was detected a few times. V is TRBV10-1 and J is TRBJ2-3, with TRBD2 matching 9 bases. J gave up 3 bases and V 5 bases, and 0 bases lay outside the gene matches. This CDR3 region has 13 residues. Germline lookup yields CDR1 WNHNN and CDR2 SYGVQD (reference sequence). The DNA of the CDR3 is TGCGCCAGCAGTAGCGGGAGGACAGATACGCAGTATTTT. It is translated as CASSSGRTDTQYF.

The chain has TRBV11-3 and TRBJ2-1; 8 nucleotides agree with TRBD2. CDR3 length: 16 amino acids. The V gene end was trimmed by 5 bases and the J gene end by 2 bases; junction bases not matched to a gene: 8. Germline lookup yields CDR1 SGHNT and CDR2 YENEEA. The CDR3 reads CASSPRVSGAYNEQFF. The CDR3, as DNA: TGTGCCAGCAGCCCCAGGGTTAGCGGGGCCTACAATGAGCAGTTCTTC.

A few counts support this clonotype. This chain joins TRBV12-3 or TRBV12-4 and TRBJ2-7, with TRBD2 as a possible D gene (6 bases). Deletions cut 5 bases from V and 6 bases from J, with 20 bases between. The CDR3 has 15 amino acids. The DNA of the CDR3 is TGTGCCAGCAGTAGTGGCAGGGTAAGGAGGGGCGAGCAGTACTTC. Amino acid sequence: CASSSGRVRRGEQYF.

This chain links TRBV20-1 with TRBJ2-7; 8 positions match TRBD1. V dropped 0 bases and J dropped 3; count of bases not matched to a gene: 7. The CDR3 loop spans 15 amino acids. Germline CDR1 DFQATT, CDR2 SNEGSKA (reference sequence). CDR3 coding DNA: TGCAGTGCTAGAGATAAGCCAGGGACAGGCTACGAGCAGTACTTC. The encoded protein is CSARDKPGTGYEQYF.